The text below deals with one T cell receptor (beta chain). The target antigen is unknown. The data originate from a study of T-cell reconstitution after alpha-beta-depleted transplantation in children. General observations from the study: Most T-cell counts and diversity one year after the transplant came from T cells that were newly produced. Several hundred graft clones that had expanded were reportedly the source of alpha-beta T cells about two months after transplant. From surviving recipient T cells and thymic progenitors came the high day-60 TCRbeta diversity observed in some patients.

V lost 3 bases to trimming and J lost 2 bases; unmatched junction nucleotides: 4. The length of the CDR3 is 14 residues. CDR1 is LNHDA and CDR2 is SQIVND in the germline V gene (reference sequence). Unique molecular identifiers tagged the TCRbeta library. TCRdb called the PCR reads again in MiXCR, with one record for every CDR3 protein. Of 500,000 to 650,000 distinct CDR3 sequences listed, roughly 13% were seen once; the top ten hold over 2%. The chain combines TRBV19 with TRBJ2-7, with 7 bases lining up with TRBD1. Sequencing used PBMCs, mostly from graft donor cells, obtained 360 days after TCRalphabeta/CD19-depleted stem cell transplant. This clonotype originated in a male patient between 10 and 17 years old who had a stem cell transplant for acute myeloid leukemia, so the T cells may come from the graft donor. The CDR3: CASSIRTGTYEQYF. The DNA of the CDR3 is TGTGCCAGTAGTATCCGGACAGGTACCTACGAGCAGTACTTC.